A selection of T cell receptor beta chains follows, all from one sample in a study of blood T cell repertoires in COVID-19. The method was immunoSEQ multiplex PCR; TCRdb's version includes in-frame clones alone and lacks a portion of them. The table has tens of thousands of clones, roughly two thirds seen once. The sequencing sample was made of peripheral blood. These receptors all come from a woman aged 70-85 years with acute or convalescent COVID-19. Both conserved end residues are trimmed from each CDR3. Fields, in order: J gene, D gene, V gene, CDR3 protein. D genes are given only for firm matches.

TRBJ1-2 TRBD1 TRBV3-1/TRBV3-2 ASSRDGTDGYT
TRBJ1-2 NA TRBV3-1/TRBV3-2 ASSQGIARNYGYT
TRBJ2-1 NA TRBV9 ASSGGGGYNEQF
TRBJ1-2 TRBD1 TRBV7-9 ASSWGQANYGYT
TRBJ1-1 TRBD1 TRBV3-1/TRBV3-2 ASSRPGTGGTEAF
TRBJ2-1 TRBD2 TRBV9 ASSVGGRGDEQF
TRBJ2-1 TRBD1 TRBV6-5 ASSYSTGPINEQF
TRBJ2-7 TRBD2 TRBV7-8 ASSLAPGRAAYEQY
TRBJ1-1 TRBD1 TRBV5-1 ASSSEGARAEAF
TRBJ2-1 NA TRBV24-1 ATSDFPDEQF
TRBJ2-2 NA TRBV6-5 ASTKGGAPTGELF
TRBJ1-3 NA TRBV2 ASRRGNTIY
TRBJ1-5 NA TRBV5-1 ASSLVGEANQPQH
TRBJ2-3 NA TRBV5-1 ASSLGQWRTDTQY
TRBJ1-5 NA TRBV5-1 ASSHPLVSNQPQH
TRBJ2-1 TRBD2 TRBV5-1 ASSLAGDSYNEQF
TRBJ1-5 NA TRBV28 ASSPLNQPQH